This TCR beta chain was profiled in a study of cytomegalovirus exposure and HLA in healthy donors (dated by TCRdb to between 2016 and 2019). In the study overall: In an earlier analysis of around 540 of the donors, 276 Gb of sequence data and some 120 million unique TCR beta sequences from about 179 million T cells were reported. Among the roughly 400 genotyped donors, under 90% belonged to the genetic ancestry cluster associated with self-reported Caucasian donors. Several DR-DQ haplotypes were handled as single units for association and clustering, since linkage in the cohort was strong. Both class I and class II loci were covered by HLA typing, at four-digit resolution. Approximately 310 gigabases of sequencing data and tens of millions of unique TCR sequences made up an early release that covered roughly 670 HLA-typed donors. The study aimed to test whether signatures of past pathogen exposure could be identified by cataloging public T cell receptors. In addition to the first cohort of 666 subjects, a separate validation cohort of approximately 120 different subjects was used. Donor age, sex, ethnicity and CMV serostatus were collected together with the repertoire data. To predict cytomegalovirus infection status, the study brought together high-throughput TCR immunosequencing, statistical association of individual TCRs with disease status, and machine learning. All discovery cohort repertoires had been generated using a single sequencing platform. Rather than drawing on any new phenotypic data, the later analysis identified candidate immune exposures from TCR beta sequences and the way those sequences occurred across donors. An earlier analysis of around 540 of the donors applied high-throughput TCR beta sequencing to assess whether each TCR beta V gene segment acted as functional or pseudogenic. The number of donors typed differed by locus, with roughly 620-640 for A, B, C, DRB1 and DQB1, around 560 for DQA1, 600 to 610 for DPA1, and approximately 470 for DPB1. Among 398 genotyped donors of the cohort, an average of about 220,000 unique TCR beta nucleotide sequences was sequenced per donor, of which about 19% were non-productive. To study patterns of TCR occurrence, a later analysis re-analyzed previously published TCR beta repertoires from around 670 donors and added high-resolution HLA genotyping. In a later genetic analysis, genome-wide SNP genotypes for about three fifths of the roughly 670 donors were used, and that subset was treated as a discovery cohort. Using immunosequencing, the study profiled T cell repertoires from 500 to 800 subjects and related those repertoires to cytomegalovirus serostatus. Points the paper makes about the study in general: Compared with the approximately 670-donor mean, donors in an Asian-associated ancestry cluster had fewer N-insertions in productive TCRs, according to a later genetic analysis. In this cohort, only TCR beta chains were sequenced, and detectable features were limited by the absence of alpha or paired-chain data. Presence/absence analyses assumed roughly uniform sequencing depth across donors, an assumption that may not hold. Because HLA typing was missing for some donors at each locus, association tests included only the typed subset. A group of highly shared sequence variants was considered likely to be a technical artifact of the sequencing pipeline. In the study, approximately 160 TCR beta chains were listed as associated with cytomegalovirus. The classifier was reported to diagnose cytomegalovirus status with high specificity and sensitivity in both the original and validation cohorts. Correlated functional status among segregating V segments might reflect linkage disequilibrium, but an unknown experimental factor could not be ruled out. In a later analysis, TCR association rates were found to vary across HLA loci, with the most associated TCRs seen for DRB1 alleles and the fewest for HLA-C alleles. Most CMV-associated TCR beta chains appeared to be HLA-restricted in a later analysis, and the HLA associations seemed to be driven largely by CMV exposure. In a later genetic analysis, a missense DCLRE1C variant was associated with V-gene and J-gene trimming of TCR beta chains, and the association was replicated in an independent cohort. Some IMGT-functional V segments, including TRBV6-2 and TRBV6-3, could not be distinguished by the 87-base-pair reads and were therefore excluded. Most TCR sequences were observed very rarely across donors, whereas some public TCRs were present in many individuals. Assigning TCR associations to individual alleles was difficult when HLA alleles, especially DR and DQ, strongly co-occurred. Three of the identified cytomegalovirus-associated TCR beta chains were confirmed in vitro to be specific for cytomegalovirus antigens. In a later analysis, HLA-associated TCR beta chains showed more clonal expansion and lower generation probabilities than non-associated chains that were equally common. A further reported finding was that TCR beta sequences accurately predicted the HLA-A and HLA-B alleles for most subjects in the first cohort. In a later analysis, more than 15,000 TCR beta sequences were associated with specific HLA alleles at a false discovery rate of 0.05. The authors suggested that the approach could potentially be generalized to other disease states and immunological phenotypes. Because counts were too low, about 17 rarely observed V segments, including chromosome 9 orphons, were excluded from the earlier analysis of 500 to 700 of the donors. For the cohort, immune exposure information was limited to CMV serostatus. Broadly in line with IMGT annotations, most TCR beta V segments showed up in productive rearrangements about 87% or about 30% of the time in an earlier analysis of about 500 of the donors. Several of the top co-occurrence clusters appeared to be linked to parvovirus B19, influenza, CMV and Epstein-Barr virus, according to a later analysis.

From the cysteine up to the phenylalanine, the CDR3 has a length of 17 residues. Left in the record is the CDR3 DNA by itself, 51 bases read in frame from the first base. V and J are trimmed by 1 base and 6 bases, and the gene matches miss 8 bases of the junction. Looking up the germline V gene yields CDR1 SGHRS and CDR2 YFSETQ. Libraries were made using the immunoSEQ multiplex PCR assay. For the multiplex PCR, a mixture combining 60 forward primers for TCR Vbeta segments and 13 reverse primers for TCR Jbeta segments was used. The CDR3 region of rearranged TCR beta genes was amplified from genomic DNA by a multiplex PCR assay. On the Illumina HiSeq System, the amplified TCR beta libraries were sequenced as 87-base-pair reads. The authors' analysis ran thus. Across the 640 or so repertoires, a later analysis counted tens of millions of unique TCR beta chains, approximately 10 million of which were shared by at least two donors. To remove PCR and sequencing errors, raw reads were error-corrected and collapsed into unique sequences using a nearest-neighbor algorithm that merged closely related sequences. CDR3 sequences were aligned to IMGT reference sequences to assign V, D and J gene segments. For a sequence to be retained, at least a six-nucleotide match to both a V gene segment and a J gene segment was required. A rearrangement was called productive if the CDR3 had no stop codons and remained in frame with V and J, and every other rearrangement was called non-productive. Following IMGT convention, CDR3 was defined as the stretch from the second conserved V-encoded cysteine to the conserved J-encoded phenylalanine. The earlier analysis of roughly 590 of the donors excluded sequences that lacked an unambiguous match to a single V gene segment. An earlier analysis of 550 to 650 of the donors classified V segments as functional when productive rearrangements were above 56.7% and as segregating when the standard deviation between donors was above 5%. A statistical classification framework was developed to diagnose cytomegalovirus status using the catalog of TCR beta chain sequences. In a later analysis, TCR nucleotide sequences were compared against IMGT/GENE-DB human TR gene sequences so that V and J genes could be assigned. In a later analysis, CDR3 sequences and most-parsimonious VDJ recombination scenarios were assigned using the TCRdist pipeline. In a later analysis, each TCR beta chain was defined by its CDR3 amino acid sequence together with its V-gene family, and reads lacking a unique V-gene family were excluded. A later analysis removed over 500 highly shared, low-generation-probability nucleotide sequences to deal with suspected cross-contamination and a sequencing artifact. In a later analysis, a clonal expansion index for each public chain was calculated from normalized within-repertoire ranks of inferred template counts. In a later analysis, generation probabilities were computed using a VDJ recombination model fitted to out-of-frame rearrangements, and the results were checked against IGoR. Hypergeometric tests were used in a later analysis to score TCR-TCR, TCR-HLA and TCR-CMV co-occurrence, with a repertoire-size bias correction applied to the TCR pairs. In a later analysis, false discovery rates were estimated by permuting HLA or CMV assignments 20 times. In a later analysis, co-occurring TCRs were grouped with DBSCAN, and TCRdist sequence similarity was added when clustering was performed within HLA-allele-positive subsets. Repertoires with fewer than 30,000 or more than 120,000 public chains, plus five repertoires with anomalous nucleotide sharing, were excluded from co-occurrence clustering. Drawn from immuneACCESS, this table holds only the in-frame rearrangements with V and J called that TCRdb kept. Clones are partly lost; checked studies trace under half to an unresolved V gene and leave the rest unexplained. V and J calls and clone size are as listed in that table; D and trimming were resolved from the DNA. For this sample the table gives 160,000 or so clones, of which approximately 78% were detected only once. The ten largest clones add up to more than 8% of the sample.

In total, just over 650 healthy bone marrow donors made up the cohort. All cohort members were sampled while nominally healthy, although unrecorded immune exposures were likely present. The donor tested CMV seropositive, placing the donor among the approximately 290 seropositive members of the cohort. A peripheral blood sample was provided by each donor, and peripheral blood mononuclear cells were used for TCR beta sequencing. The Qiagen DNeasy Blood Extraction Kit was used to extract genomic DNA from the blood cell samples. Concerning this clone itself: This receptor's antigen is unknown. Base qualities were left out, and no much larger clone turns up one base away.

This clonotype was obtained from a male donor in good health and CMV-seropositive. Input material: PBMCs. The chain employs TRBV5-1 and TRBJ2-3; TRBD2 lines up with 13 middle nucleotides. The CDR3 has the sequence CASSLSGTSGTGDTQYF. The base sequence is TGCGCCAGCAGCTTGAGTGGGACTAGCGGGACCGGGGATACGCAGTATTTT. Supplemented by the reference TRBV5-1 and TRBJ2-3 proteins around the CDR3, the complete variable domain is KAGVTQTPRYLIKTRGQQVTLSCSPISGHRSVSWYQQTPGQGLQFLFEYFSETQRNKGNFPGRFSGRQFSNSRSEMNVSTLELGDSALYLCASSLSGTSGTGDTQYFGPGTRLTVL.